This is a list of T cell receptor beta chains from one sample in a study of control samples from healthy donors and cancer patients. Profiled with immunoSEQ multiplex PCR; TCRdb holds only in-frame clones, not every one. The sample carries some 98,000 clones, about 81% recorded once. Material: PBMCs. These receptors all stem from a man aged 65 to 79 with lung cancer. Both conserved end residues are part of each CDR3. Each record gives: clone size, V gene, J gene, D gene, CDR3 DNA, CDR3 protein. D genes are given only for firm matches. Not every row has a clone size; where given, it reads once, few, many or a size class.

clone_size: .
v_call: TRBV3-1/TRBV3-2
j_call: TRBJ2-7
d_call: .
cdr3_nt: TGTGCCAGCAGCCAGGTATACGAGCAGTACTTC
cdr3_aa: CASSQVYEQYF

clone_size: once
v_call: TRBV7-9
j_call: TRBJ2-7
d_call: .
cdr3_nt: TGTGCCAGCAGACCTTCTTCACTCTCGAGCTCCTACGAGCAGTACTTC
cdr3_aa: CASRPSSLSSSYEQYF

clone_size: .
v_call: TRBV25-1
j_call: TRBJ1-4
d_call: .
cdr3_nt: TGTGCCAGCAGTGCGAGCCAGGACCTTAATGAAAAACTGTTTTTT
cdr3_aa: CASSASQDLNEKLFF

clone_size: once
v_call: TRBV25-1
j_call: TRBJ1-6
d_call: .
cdr3_nt: TGTGCCAGCAGCCCAACCGGGGGGACGGTATTTGGTTCACCCCTCCACTTT
cdr3_aa: CASSPTGGTVFGSPLHF

clone_size: .
v_call: TRBV5-8
j_call: TRBJ1-5
d_call: .
cdr3_nt: TGTGCCAGCAGCTTGGGGGACAATCGGAATCAGCCCCAGCATTTT
cdr3_aa: CASSLGDNRNQPQHF

clone_size: .
v_call: TRBV19
j_call: TRBJ2-1
d_call: TRBD2
cdr3_nt: TGTGCCAGTAGCCGACTAGCGGGGGACCTCAATGAGCAGTTCTTC
cdr3_aa: CASSRLAGDLNEQFF

clone_size: .
v_call: TRBV18
j_call: TRBJ1-1
d_call: .
cdr3_nt: TGTGCCAGCTCACCAGGCCCCCCCCAAAACACTGAAGCTTTCTTT
cdr3_aa: CASSPGPPQNTEAFF

clone_size: .
v_call: TRBV24-1
j_call: TRBJ1-2
d_call: TRBD1
cdr3_nt: TGTGCCACCAGCCACGGGACAGCAGCTAACTATGGCTACACCTTC
cdr3_aa: CATSHGTAANYGYTF

clone_size: .
v_call: TRBV27
j_call: TRBJ2-1
d_call: .
cdr3_nt: TGTGCCAGCAGGCTCGGGGTCTACAATGAGCAGTTCTTC
cdr3_aa: CASRLGVYNEQFF

clone_size: .
v_call: TRBV18
j_call: TRBJ1-2
d_call: .
cdr3_nt: TGTGCCAGCTCCCCCGGACAGAATCCGGGCTACACCTTC
cdr3_aa: CASSPGQNPGYTF

clone_size: .
v_call: TRBV7-3
j_call: TRBJ2-2
d_call: .
cdr3_nt: TGTGCCAGCAGCTTAGGAGGGACAGCGAACACCGGGGAGCTGTTTTTT
cdr3_aa: CASSLGGTANTGELFF

clone_size: .
v_call: TRBV1
j_call: TRBJ2-7
d_call: .
cdr3_nt: TGCACCAGCAGCCAATCCATCGGGGGGGCCCCTCCCTACGAGCAGTACTTC
cdr3_aa: CTSSQSIGGAPPYEQYF

clone_size: .
v_call: TRBV29-1
j_call: TRBJ1-1
d_call: .
cdr3_nt: TGCAGCGGGAAGTGGGGCCCTGAAGCTTTCTTT
cdr3_aa: CSGKWGPEAFF

clone_size: once
v_call: TRBV9
j_call: TRBJ1-6
d_call: TRBD1
cdr3_nt: TGTGCCAGCAGCGTAGAGGACAGGGCGAATTCACCCCTCCACTTT
cdr3_aa: CASSVEDRANSPLHF

clone_size: once
v_call: TRBV24-1
j_call: TRBJ1-2
d_call: .
cdr3_nt: TGTGCCACCAGCGAGCCCAGCTCAGGGGAGCACGGCTACACCTTC
cdr3_aa: CATSEPSSGEHGYTF

clone_size: few
v_call: TRBV7-7
j_call: TRBJ2-3
d_call: TRBD1
cdr3_nt: TGTGCCAGCAGCCAGACAGGGGGCACAGATACGCAGTATTTT
cdr3_aa: CASSQTGGTDTQYF

clone_size: .
v_call: TRBV9
j_call: TRBJ2-2
d_call: .
cdr3_nt: TGTGCCAGCAGCGCCCGGAGGGAGCTGTTTTTT
cdr3_aa: CASSARRELFF

clone_size: .
v_call: TRBV19
j_call: TRBJ1-2
d_call: .
cdr3_nt: TGTGCCTCGGGGGGGGGCCACTATGGCTACACCTTC
cdr3_aa: CASGGGHYGYTF

clone_size: .
v_call: TRBV6-2/TRBV6-3
j_call: TRBJ2-2
d_call: TRBD2
cdr3_nt: TGTGCCAGCAGCGGCCTGGGACTAGCGGGGGTCACGAACACCGGGGAGCTGTTTTTT
cdr3_aa: CASSGLGLAGVTNTGELFF

clone_size: .
v_call: TRBV28
j_call: TRBJ2-7
d_call: .
cdr3_nt: TGTACCAGCAGGCCTACCCTACTAGTTGTAACGAGCTCCTACGAGCAGTACTTC
cdr3_aa: CTSRPTLLVVTSSYEQYF

clone_size: .
v_call: TRBV5-6
j_call: TRBJ2-7
d_call: TRBD2
cdr3_nt: TGTGCCAGCAGCTTTACTAGCGGGACGACCAACTACGAGCAGTACTTC
cdr3_aa: CASSFTSGTTNYEQYF

clone_size: few
v_call: TRBV6-5
j_call: TRBJ1-3
d_call: .
cdr3_nt: TGTGCCAGCACCGACAGATTTGGTGGAAACACCATATATTTT
cdr3_aa: CASTDRFGGNTIYF

clone_size: .
v_call: TRBV19
j_call: TRBJ2-7
d_call: .
cdr3_nt: TGTGCCAGTGGTGGCCCCGAGCAGTACTTC
cdr3_aa: CASGGPEQYF

clone_size: .
v_call: TRBV2
j_call: TRBJ1-2
d_call: .
cdr3_nt: TGTGCCAGCAGTGTGGGGGGTGGCTACACCTTC
cdr3_aa: CASSVGGGYTF

clone_size: .
v_call: TRBV7-2
j_call: TRBJ2-7
d_call: .
cdr3_nt: TGTGCCAGCAGCTTAAGTATTTTAGGGGAGCAGTACTTC
cdr3_aa: CASSLSILGEQYF

clone_size: .
v_call: TRBV7-3
j_call: TRBJ2-1
d_call: .
cdr3_nt: TGTGCCAGCAGCTTACCGAAGGGTTTGATCAATGAGCAGTTCTTC
cdr3_aa: CASSLPKGLINEQFF

clone_size: .
v_call: TRBV5-5
j_call: TRBJ2-7
d_call: .
cdr3_nt: TGTGCCAGCAACATGGCCGGGACCACGGGCTACGAGCAGTACTTC
cdr3_aa: CASNMAGTTGYEQYF

clone_size: .
v_call: TRBV4-1
j_call: TRBJ2-2
d_call: TRBD2
cdr3_nt: TGCGCCAGCAGCCTTAGGACGGGACTAACCACCGGGGAGCTGTTTTTT
cdr3_aa: CASSLRTGLTTGELFF

clone_size: .
v_call: TRBV5-1
j_call: TRBJ2-2
d_call: .
cdr3_nt: TGCGCCAGCAGCGGGGACCCCGGCGCCGGGGAGCTGTTTTTT
cdr3_aa: CASSGDPGAGELFF

clone_size: .
v_call: TRBV4-1
j_call: TRBJ2-5
d_call: TRBD2
cdr3_nt: TGCGCCAGCAGCCTAGAATGGCCTAGCGGGTTACAAGAGACCCAGTACTTC
cdr3_aa: CASSLEWPSGLQETQYF

clone_size: .
v_call: TRBV10-3
j_call: TRBJ1-4
d_call: .
cdr3_nt: TGTGCCATCAGTGAGGCAGCTAATGAAAAACTGTTTTTT
cdr3_aa: CAISEAANEKLFF

clone_size: .
v_call: TRBV5-4
j_call: TRBJ1-3
d_call: .
cdr3_nt: TGTGCCAGCAGACAACTACCGGGACCGGGAAACACCATATATTTT
cdr3_aa: CASRQLPGPGNTIYF

clone_size: .
v_call: TRBV4-1
j_call: TRBJ1-2
d_call: .
cdr3_nt: TGCGCCAGCAGCCAAGACGAGGGAACGATTAATGGCTACACCTTC
cdr3_aa: CASSQDEGTINGYTF

clone_size: .
v_call: TRBV28
j_call: TRBJ2-2
d_call: TRBD1
cdr3_nt: TGTGCCAGCAGTTTTTTACAGGGGAGGAACACCGGGGAGCTGTTTTTT
cdr3_aa: CASSFLQGRNTGELFF

clone_size: .
v_call: TRBV11-2
j_call: TRBJ2-3
d_call: TRBD2
cdr3_nt: TGTGCCAGCAGCTTCGGGGGGTATACGCAGTATTTT
cdr3_aa: CASSFGGYTQYF

clone_size: once
v_call: TRBV6-5
j_call: TRBJ1-1
d_call: .
cdr3_nt: TGTGCCAGCAGTCCTACCTCGGACACTGAAGCTTTCTTT
cdr3_aa: CASSPTSDTEAFF

clone_size: .
v_call: TRBV27
j_call: TRBJ2-7
d_call: .
cdr3_nt: TGTGCCAGCAGTTTATATGGGGGGAACGACGAGCAGTACTTC
cdr3_aa: CASSLYGGNDEQYF

clone_size: .
v_call: TRBV7-9
j_call: TRBJ1-2
d_call: .
cdr3_nt: TGTGCCAGCAGCTTAGGTCCGGATGGCTACACCTTC
cdr3_aa: CASSLGPDGYTF

clone_size: .
v_call: TRBV25-1
j_call: TRBJ1-2
d_call: TRBD1
cdr3_nt: TGTGCCAGCAGTAGGACAGGCCGTATGGGCTACACCTTC
cdr3_aa: CASSRTGRMGYTF

clone_size: .
v_call: TRBV3-1/TRBV3-2
j_call: TRBJ1-4
d_call: .
cdr3_nt: TGTGCCAGCAGCCAAGGGGGGACTAATGAAAAACTGTTTTTT
cdr3_aa: CASSQGGTNEKLFF

clone_size: .
v_call: TRBV12-3/TRBV12-4
j_call: TRBJ2-4
d_call: .
cdr3_nt: TGTGCCAGCAGTTTATTCGGGGACATTCAGTACTTC
cdr3_aa: CASSLFGDIQYF

clone_size: .
v_call: TRBV19
j_call: TRBJ1-3
d_call: .
cdr3_nt: TGTGCCAGTAGTATGGGGTCTGGAAACACCATATATTTT
cdr3_aa: CASSMGSGNTIYF

clone_size: .
v_call: TRBV5-1
j_call: TRBJ2-3
d_call: TRBD2
cdr3_nt: TGCGCCAGCAGCAACGGGGGGGATAGGACAGATACGCAGTATTTT
cdr3_aa: CASSNGGDRTDTQYF

clone_size: .
v_call: TRBV10-3
j_call: TRBJ2-2
d_call: .
cdr3_nt: TGTGCCATCAGTGAAGGCCAGGGGAACACCGGGGAGCTGTTTTTT
cdr3_aa: CAISEGQGNTGELFF

clone_size: .
v_call: TRBV27
j_call: TRBJ2-6
d_call: .
cdr3_nt: TGTGCCAGCAGGGCGCTACAGGGCTCTGGGGCCAACGTCCTGACTTTC
cdr3_aa: CASRALQGSGANVLTF

clone_size: .
v_call: TRBV18
j_call: TRBJ1-2
d_call: .
cdr3_nt: TGTGCCAGCTCACCACCTCAGACCCGGGGAAACTATGGCTACACCTTC
cdr3_aa: CASSPPQTRGNYGYTF

clone_size: .
v_call: TRBV11-2
j_call: TRBJ2-5
d_call: .
cdr3_nt: TGTGCCAGCAGACCAAGCCGGGACGAGGGGGAGACCCAGTACTTC
cdr3_aa: CASRPSRDEGETQYF

clone_size: .
v_call: TRBV20-1
j_call: TRBJ2-7
d_call: TRBD1
cdr3_nt: TGCAGTGCTAGTGACAGGGTGACTTACGAGCAGTACTTC
cdr3_aa: CSASDRVTYEQYF

clone_size: .
v_call: TRBV27
j_call: TRBJ1-2
d_call: .
cdr3_nt: TGTGCCAGCAGGATTACTCCGGGACATCTAAACGGCTACACCTTC
cdr3_aa: CASRITPGHLNGYTF

clone_size: .
v_call: TRBV6-2/TRBV6-3
j_call: TRBJ2-1
d_call: TRBD2
cdr3_nt: TGTGCCAGCAGTTTCGCGGGCGGGGGGCTGCTCAACAATGAGCAGTTCTTC
cdr3_aa: CASSFAGGGLLNNEQFF

clone_size: .
v_call: TRBV7-2
j_call: TRBJ1-1
d_call: .
cdr3_nt: TGTGCCAGCAGCTTAGACAAGCACCGGAACACTGAAGCTTTCTTT
cdr3_aa: CASSLDKHRNTEAFF

clone_size: .
v_call: TRBV10-3
j_call: TRBJ1-2
d_call: .
cdr3_nt: TGTGCCATCAGTGCAACCGCCGGGGTCGATGGCTACACCTTC
cdr3_aa: CAISATAGVDGYTF